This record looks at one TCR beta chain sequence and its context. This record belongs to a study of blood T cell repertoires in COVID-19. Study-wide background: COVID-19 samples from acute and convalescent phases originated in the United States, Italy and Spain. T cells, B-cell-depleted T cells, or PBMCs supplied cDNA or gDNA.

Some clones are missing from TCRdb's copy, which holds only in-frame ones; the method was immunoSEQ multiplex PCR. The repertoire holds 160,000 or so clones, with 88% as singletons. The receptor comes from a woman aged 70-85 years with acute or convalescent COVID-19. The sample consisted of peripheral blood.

CDR3 sequence (DNA): TGCGCCAGCAGCATGATGACAGGGGGGTATCAAAGGGCTTTCTTT. Encoded protein: CASSMMTGGYQRAFF. The chain combines TRBV4-3 with TRBJ1-1, with 9 bases matching TRBD1. This CDR3 is 15 amino acids long. V was clipped by 5 bases and J by 11 bases; unmatched bases: 15. Germline values: CDR1 LGHNA, CDR2 YSLEER.